The rows below give T cell receptor beta chains drawn from one sample of a study of T-cell reconstitution after alpha-beta-depleted transplantation in children. MiXCR was run by TCRdb on the PCR reads, yielding one entry per CDR3 protein. The sample records roughly 170,000 distinct CDR3 sequences, over 5.5% being singletons. This sample comprised PBMCs from the stem cell graft donor, obtained from the stem cell graft. The source is a human donor who donated a stem cell graft to a child with Wiskott-Aldrich syndrome. Both conserved end residues are part of each CDR3. The D gene is left open where the match is weak. Clone size, where shown, is once, few, many, or a class for clones that have expanded.

d_call: -; cdr3_length: 16; j_call: TRBJ2-7; v_call: TRBV29-1; clone_size: many; cdr3_nt: TGCAGCGTTGAATTTGGATTTCGGCCCTCTTCTTACGAGCAGTACTTC; cdr3_aa: CSVEFGFRPSSYEQYF
d_call: TRBD2; cdr3_length: 16; j_call: TRBJ2-1; v_call: TRBV7-8; clone_size: -; cdr3_nt: TGTGCCAGCAGCCCAGGTCTAGCGGGGGGTATTTATGAGCAGTTCTTC; cdr3_aa: CASSPGLAGGIYEQFF
d_call: TRBD1; cdr3_length: 16; j_call: TRBJ2-2; v_call: TRBV25-1; clone_size: -; cdr3_nt: TGTGCCAGCAGTGAATTCGGCAGGGGGAGCACCGGGGAGCTGTTTTTT; cdr3_aa: CASSEFGRGSTGELFF
d_call: -; cdr3_length: 13; j_call: TRBJ1-1; v_call: TRBV14; clone_size: few; cdr3_nt: TGTGCCAGCAGCCAAGATCTTGGTCCTCGAGCTTTCTTT; cdr3_aa: CASSQDLGPRAFF
d_call: -; cdr3_length: 12; j_call: TRBJ1-1; v_call: TRBV3-1; clone_size: many; cdr3_nt: TGTGCCAGCAGCCAATCAGTCACTGAAGCTTTCTTT; cdr3_aa: CASSQSVTEAFF
d_call: TRBD2; cdr3_length: 16; j_call: TRBJ2-1; v_call: TRBV9; clone_size: many; cdr3_nt: TGTGCCAGCAGCGTGTTGGGACTAGCGCAGTTAAATGAGCAGTTCTTC; cdr3_aa: CASSVLGLAQLNEQFF
d_call: -; cdr3_length: 14; j_call: TRBJ1-1; v_call: TRBV20-1; clone_size: many; cdr3_nt: TGCAGTGCTAGTGATCCAAGGGGGGACGCTGAAGCTTTCTTT; cdr3_aa: CSASDPRGDAEAFF
d_call: -; cdr3_length: 15; j_call: TRBJ1-2; v_call: TRBV24-1; clone_size: few; cdr3_nt: TGTGCCACCAGTGATTTTAGGACGGGATACTATGGCTACACCTTC; cdr3_aa: CATSDFRTGYYGYTF
d_call: TRBD1; cdr3_length: 17; j_call: TRBJ2-7; v_call: TRBV15; clone_size: many; cdr3_nt: TGTGCCACCAGCAGAACCTACCGACAGGGTGTCGACTACGAGCAGTACTTC; cdr3_aa: CATSRTYRQGVDYEQYF
d_call: -; cdr3_length: 14; j_call: TRBJ1-5; v_call: TRBV7-8; clone_size: many; cdr3_nt: TGTGCCAGCAGCTTAGACCCGGGGGATCAGCCCCAGCATTTT; cdr3_aa: CASSLDPGDQPQHF
d_call: TRBD2; cdr3_length: 17; j_call: TRBJ2-7; v_call: TRBV12-3/TRBV12-4; clone_size: many; cdr3_nt: TGTGCCAGCAGTTTTATAGCGGGAGGCCCAAGCTCCTACGAGCAGTACTTC; cdr3_aa: CASSFIAGGPSSYEQYF
d_call: -; cdr3_length: 18; j_call: TRBJ2-5; v_call: TRBV10-3; clone_size: many; cdr3_nt: TGTGCCATCAGTGAGTTTCGCGGGAGAGGGGGACCCGGAGAGACCCAGTACTTC; cdr3_aa: CAISEFRGRGGPGETQYF
d_call: TRBD2; cdr3_length: 14; j_call: TRBJ2-7; v_call: TRBV6-2/TRBV6-3; clone_size: many; cdr3_nt: TGTGCCAGCACCACGCCGGGAGGGACTGAGGAGCAGTACTTC; cdr3_aa: CASTTPGGTEEQYF
d_call: -; cdr3_length: 12; j_call: TRBJ2-7; v_call: TRBV7-9; clone_size: many; cdr3_nt: TGTGCCAGCACGAGGGCATCCTACGAGCAGTACTTC; cdr3_aa: CASTRASYEQYF
d_call: -; cdr3_length: 14; j_call: TRBJ2-5; v_call: TRBV20-1; clone_size: many; cdr3_nt: TGCAGTGCTAGAGCATCAGGGAGGCAAGAGACCCAGTACTTC; cdr3_aa: CSARASGRQETQYF
d_call: -; cdr3_length: 13; j_call: TRBJ1-6; v_call: TRBV6-5; clone_size: many; cdr3_nt: TGTGCCAGCAGTTCTGGAGGGGACTCACCCCTCCACTTT; cdr3_aa: CASSSGGDSPLHF
d_call: -; cdr3_length: 13; j_call: TRBJ2-2; v_call: TRBV6-1; clone_size: many; cdr3_nt: TGTGCCAGCAAATCCGTGCCTACCGGGGAGCTGTTTTTT; cdr3_aa: CASKSVPTGELFF
d_call: -; cdr3_length: 13; j_call: TRBJ2-5; v_call: TRBV6-6; clone_size: many; cdr3_nt: TGTGCCAGCAGTTTGTTGGGGCGAGAGACCCAGTACTTC; cdr3_aa: CASSLLGRETQYF
d_call: -; cdr3_length: 15; j_call: TRBJ1-2; v_call: TRBV24-1; clone_size: many; cdr3_nt: TGTGCCACCAGTGATTTGTCCGGGACAATGTTAAGCTACACCTTC; cdr3_aa: CATSDLSGTMLSYTF
d_call: -; cdr3_length: 15; j_call: TRBJ1-3; v_call: TRBV5-5; clone_size: many; cdr3_nt: TGTGCCAGCAGCTACGACAATCTATTTGGAAACACCATATATTTT; cdr3_aa: CASSYDNLFGNTIYF
d_call: -; cdr3_length: 12; j_call: TRBJ1-1; v_call: TRBV30; clone_size: many; cdr3_nt: TGTGCCTGGAGTGGAATGACCGTGGAAGCTTTCTTT; cdr3_aa: CAWSGMTVEAFF
d_call: -; cdr3_length: 16; j_call: TRBJ2-6; v_call: TRBV5-1; clone_size: many; cdr3_nt: TGCGCCAGCAGCTTCACAGGGCAATCTGGGGCCAACGTCCTGACTTTC; cdr3_aa: CASSFTGQSGANVLTF
d_call: TRBD1; cdr3_length: 15; j_call: TRBJ2-7; v_call: TRBV18; clone_size: few; cdr3_nt: TGTGCCAGCTCACCACCGGCCCCCACAGGGGTCGAGCAGTACTTC; cdr3_aa: CASSPPAPTGVEQYF
d_call: TRBD1; cdr3_length: 12; j_call: TRBJ2-1; v_call: TRBV29-1; clone_size: many; cdr3_nt: TGCAGCGTTGGAGGACAGGGGCATGAGCAGTTCTTC; cdr3_aa: CSVGGQGHEQFF
d_call: -; cdr3_length: 15; j_call: TRBJ2-7; v_call: TRBV30; clone_size: few; cdr3_nt: TGTGCCTGGAGTGTCCCATCGGGACTCTTGAGGGAGCAGTACTTC; cdr3_aa: CAWSVPSGLLREQYF
d_call: TRBD2; cdr3_length: 16; j_call: TRBJ2-1; v_call: TRBV7-2; clone_size: many; cdr3_nt: TGTGCCAGCAGCTTACTTCTAGCGGGACAAAGGGATGAGCAGTTCTTC; cdr3_aa: CASSLLLAGQRDEQFF
d_call: -; cdr3_length: 12; j_call: TRBJ1-1; v_call: TRBV12-3/TRBV12-4; clone_size: -; cdr3_nt: TGTGCCAGCAGCGGACACAACACTGAAGCTTTCTTT; cdr3_aa: CASSGHNTEAFF
d_call: -; cdr3_length: 15; j_call: TRBJ1-2; v_call: TRBV7-2; clone_size: few; cdr3_nt: TGTGCCAGCACCACCCTCCGGACCAGTGAGATTGGCTACACCTTC; cdr3_aa: CASTTLRTSEIGYTF
d_call: TRBD1; cdr3_length: 14; j_call: TRBJ2-5; v_call: TRBV5-1; clone_size: many; cdr3_nt: TGCGCCAGCAGCAGAGGACAGGGCCAAGAGACCCAGTACTTC; cdr3_aa: CASSRGQGQETQYF
d_call: -; cdr3_length: 16; j_call: TRBJ1-1; v_call: TRBV20-1; clone_size: many; cdr3_nt: TGCAGTGCTAGAGTAGTAATTGGGATGGAGAACACTGAAGCTTTCTTT; cdr3_aa: CSARVVIGMENTEAFF
d_call: TRBD1; cdr3_length: 15; j_call: TRBJ2-2; v_call: TRBV12-3/TRBV12-4; clone_size: many; cdr3_nt: TGTGCCAGCAGTTTAACGACAGGGGACACCGGGGAGCTGTTTTTT; cdr3_aa: CASSLTTGDTGELFF
d_call: TRBD1; cdr3_length: 15; j_call: TRBJ1-4; v_call: TRBV24-1; clone_size: many; cdr3_nt: TGTGCCACCAGTGACCAGGGACAGACCCCTGAAAAACTGTTTTTT; cdr3_aa: CATSDQGQTPEKLFF
d_call: -; cdr3_length: 18; j_call: TRBJ1-3; v_call: TRBV11-2; clone_size: few; cdr3_nt: TGTGCCAGCAGCCGTCGGGCAGGTCCGAGCCTCATTGGAAACACCATATATTTT; cdr3_aa: CASSRRAGPSLIGNTIYF
d_call: TRBD2; cdr3_length: 14; j_call: TRBJ2-2; v_call: TRBV5-1; clone_size: few; cdr3_nt: TGCGCCAGCAGCCCGGGACTAGCGGGCGGGGAGCTGTTTTTT; cdr3_aa: CASSPGLAGGELFF
d_call: TRBD1; cdr3_length: 13; j_call: TRBJ1-2; v_call: TRBV3-1; clone_size: -; cdr3_nt: TGTGCCAGCAGCCAGCAGGGGGTGGTGGGCTACACCTTC; cdr3_aa: CASSQQGVVGYTF
d_call: TRBD1; cdr3_length: 18; j_call: TRBJ2-1; v_call: TRBV25-1; clone_size: many; cdr3_nt: TGTGCCAGCAGTGAATTTACCGGGACAGGGGTCCCCTACAATGAGCAGTTCTTC; cdr3_aa: CASSEFTGTGVPYNEQFF
d_call: -; cdr3_length: 14; j_call: TRBJ2-6; v_call: TRBV5-1; clone_size: many; cdr3_nt: TGCGCCAGCAGCTTTGGAAACGGGGCCAACGTCCTGACTTTC; cdr3_aa: CASSFGNGANVLTF
d_call: TRBD2; cdr3_length: 15; j_call: TRBJ2-3; v_call: TRBV12-3/TRBV12-4; clone_size: many; cdr3_nt: TGTGCCAGCAGCCCGGGGGGGCCGGGCACAGATACGCAGTATTTT; cdr3_aa: CASSPGGPGTDTQYF
d_call: -; cdr3_length: 15; j_call: TRBJ1-1; v_call: TRBV18; clone_size: -; cdr3_nt: TGTGCCAGCTCACAGCACACTTTGTGGGACACTGAAGCTTTCTTT; cdr3_aa: CASSQHTLWDTEAFF
d_call: -; cdr3_length: 13; j_call: TRBJ2-7; v_call: TRBV7-9; clone_size: many; cdr3_nt: TGTGCCAGCAGCCCTACAGGGACCTACGAGCAGTACTTC; cdr3_aa: CASSPTGTYEQYF
d_call: -; cdr3_length: 15; j_call: TRBJ2-3; v_call: TRBV3-1; clone_size: few; cdr3_nt: TGTGCCAGCAGCCAAGTCGTGCCTGGGACAGATACGCAGTATTTT; cdr3_aa: CASSQVVPGTDTQYF
d_call: -; cdr3_length: 10; j_call: TRBJ1-1; v_call: TRBV29-1; clone_size: many; cdr3_nt: TGCAGCGTTGAAAACAGGGAAGCTTTCTTT; cdr3_aa: CSVENREAFF
d_call: -; cdr3_length: 10; j_call: TRBJ1-2; v_call: TRBV2; clone_size: -; cdr3_nt: TGTGCCACCGAGTCCTATGGCTACACCTTC; cdr3_aa: CATESYGYTF
d_call: -; cdr3_length: 12; j_call: TRBJ1-5; v_call: TRBV5-1; clone_size: many; cdr3_nt: TGCGCCAGCAGCTTTGGAGGGGAGCCCCAGCATTTT; cdr3_aa: CASSFGGEPQHF
d_call: -; cdr3_length: 13; j_call: TRBJ1-2; v_call: TRBV18; clone_size: many; cdr3_nt: TGTGCCAGCTCTGCAGGGGCCGGGGGTGACTACACCTTC; cdr3_aa: CASSAGAGGDYTF
d_call: -; cdr3_length: 12; j_call: TRBJ1-5; v_call: TRBV6-5; clone_size: many; cdr3_nt: TGTGCCAGCAGTTACTCGGGGGGGCCCCAGCATTTT; cdr3_aa: CASSYSGGPQHF
d_call: -; cdr3_length: 15; j_call: TRBJ2-7; v_call: TRBV27; clone_size: many; cdr3_nt: TGTGCCAGCAGCCTGGGACCTGAAAACTCCTACGAGCAGTACTTC; cdr3_aa: CASSLGPENSYEQYF
d_call: -; cdr3_length: 13; j_call: TRBJ2-5; v_call: TRBV12-3/TRBV12-4; clone_size: many; cdr3_nt: TGTGCCAGCAGTTTCGCAGGAGGGGAGACCCAGTACTTC; cdr3_aa: CASSFAGGETQYF
d_call: -; cdr3_length: 15; j_call: TRBJ1-2; v_call: TRBV5-1; clone_size: many; cdr3_nt: TGCGCCAGCACCGTCGGGAATCCCTTGGAATATGGCTACACCTTC; cdr3_aa: CASTVGNPLEYGYTF
d_call: -; cdr3_length: 12; j_call: TRBJ2-1; v_call: TRBV20-1; clone_size: many; cdr3_nt: TGCAGTGCTGGCCAGTCAAGTTATGAGCAGTTCTTC; cdr3_aa: CSAGQSSYEQFF
d_call: TRBD2; cdr3_length: 15; j_call: TRBJ2-5; v_call: TRBV20-1; clone_size: -; cdr3_nt: TGCAGTGCTAGTTTCCCAGCGGGAGTAGCAGAGACCCAGTACTTC; cdr3_aa: CSASFPAGVAETQYF
d_call: -; cdr3_length: 17; j_call: TRBJ1-6; v_call: TRBV6-5; clone_size: -; cdr3_nt: TGTGCCAGCAGTTGGAGGGGGGGGAGCTCCTATAATTCACCCCTCCACTTT; cdr3_aa: CASSWRGGSSYNSPLHF
d_call: TRBD1; cdr3_length: 12; j_call: TRBJ2-7; v_call: TRBV29-1; clone_size: many; cdr3_nt: TGCAGCGCAGGGACAGGGGGCTACGAGCAGTACTTC; cdr3_aa: CSAGTGGYEQYF
d_call: -; cdr3_length: 16; j_call: TRBJ2-2; v_call: TRBV5-4; clone_size: many; cdr3_nt: TGTGCCAGCAGCGGGACCCCGACAGCGAACACCGGGGAGCTGTTTTTT; cdr3_aa: CASSGTPTANTGELFF
d_call: TRBD1; cdr3_length: 14; j_call: TRBJ1-1; v_call: TRBV5-1; clone_size: -; cdr3_nt: TGCGCCAGCAGCTTGGCAGGGGGTCTCACTGAAGCTTTCTTT; cdr3_aa: CASSLAGGLTEAFF
d_call: TRBD1; cdr3_length: 15; j_call: TRBJ1-2; v_call: TRBV18; clone_size: few; cdr3_nt: TGTGCCAGCTCACCAAGACAGGGGGTTAACTATGGCTACACCTTC; cdr3_aa: CASSPRQGVNYGYTF
d_call: TRBD1; cdr3_length: 15; j_call: TRBJ2-2; v_call: TRBV29-1; clone_size: many; cdr3_nt: TGCAGCGCCCTGACAGGGGGAGTTGGGACCGGGGAGCTGTTTTTT; cdr3_aa: CSALTGGVGTGELFF
d_call: TRBD2; cdr3_length: 12; j_call: TRBJ2-1; v_call: TRBV7-2; clone_size: -; cdr3_nt: TGTGCCAGCAGCTTTAGCGGGGGCCGGTCGATCTTC; cdr3_aa: CASSFSGGRSIF
d_call: -; cdr3_length: 20; j_call: TRBJ2-3; v_call: TRBV11-2; clone_size: once; cdr3_nt: TGTGCCAGCAGCTTAAGGCACGGGTCTAGCGTGGGGGCAGGTGGAGATACGCAGTATTTT; cdr3_aa: CASSLRHGSSVGAGGDTQYF